Below, 19 T cell receptor beta chains from the same sample are listed, as sequenced in a study of T cell responses to AZD1222 COVID-19 vaccine. Assay used: immunoSEQ multiplex PCR; TCRdb lists only in-frame clones, some missing. The table records about 120,000 clones, approximately 90% of them present only once. This sample comprised peripheral blood, obtained on day 0 of AZD1222 vaccination. These receptors were collected from an adult in good health.

V and J are TRBV5-4 and TRBJ1-1; perhaps TRBD1 as D (6 bases). This CDR3 contains 13 residues. V lost 6 bases to trimming and J lost 8 bases, with 17 bases between them. Germline V gene sequence: CDR1 SGHNT, CDR2 YYREEE (reference sequence). The CDR3 is CASNQQGLAEAFF. Here the CDR3 DNA reads TGTGCCAGCAACCAACAGGGTTTAGCAGAAGCTTTCTTT.

The gene calls are TRBV5-3 and TRBJ2-5; D gene ambiguous. TRBV5-3 is designated an ORF whose function remains uncertain. V gave up 0 bases and J gave up 1 base, with 4 bases separating them. The length of the CDR3 is 13 residues. The CDR3, as DNA: TGTGCCAGAAGCTTGGAGTTCCAAGAGACCCAGTACTTC. Translated, it gives CARSLEFQETQYF.

This chain uses TRBV2 with TRBJ1-1; 9 nucleotides line up with TRBD1. With 7 bases clipped from V and 7 bases from J, the junction kept 7 bases outside the gene matches. The germline V gene has CDR1 SNHLY and CDR2 FYNNEI. CDR3 length equals 13 residues. The CDR3 sequence is CASIRDREGEAFF. The DNA of the CDR3 is TGTGCCAGCATTAGGGACAGGGAGGGTGAAGCTTTCTTT.

The rearrangement links TRBV7-2 to TRBJ2-5, with D maybe TRBD2 (5 bases). Germline V gene sequence: CDR1 SGHTA, CDR2 FQGNSA. The CDR3 sequence is 12 residues long. V was cut by 5 bases and J by 5 bases, with 9 bases left in between. Written as DNA, the CDR3 is TGTGCCAGCAGCAGGACTGACGAGACCCAGTACTTC. It encodes CASSRTDETQYF. Full variable domain (rest looked up from reference TRBV7-2 and TRBJ2-5): GAGVSQSPSNKVTEKGKDVELRCDPISGHTALYWYRQSLGQGLEFLIYFQGNSAPDKSGLPSDRFSAERTGGSVSTLTIQRTQQEDSAVYLCASSRTDETQYFGPGTRLLVL.

This chain connects TRBV29-1 to TRBJ2-3, with 7 bases fitting TRBD1. This CDR3 comprises 17 residues. Germline V gives CDR1 SQVTM, CDR2 ANQGSEA. The junction had 12 bases not matched to a gene; V was cut back by 0 bases and J by 3 bases. The DNA of the CDR3 is TGCAGCGTTGAAGATCCCGTTCAGGGGGTAGGAACAGATACGCAGTATTTT. Residues: CSVEDPVQGVGTDTQYF.

The rearrangement uses TRBV5-1 and TRBJ1-3; D may be TRBD1 (6 bases). The V gene's germline CDR1 is SGHRS and CDR2 YFSETQ. The CDR3 totals 15 residues. V was clipped by 4 bases and J by 0 bases, with 11 bases between them. The CDR3 nucleotides are TGCGCCAGCAGCGGAACAGGGCTCTCTGGAAACACCATATATTTT. This encodes CASSGTGLSGNTIYF.

The chain uses TRBV9 and TRBJ2-5; 14 nucleotides line up with TRBD2. The CDR3 length is 15 residues. Losses at the gene ends were 4 bases for V and 4 bases for J; bases not matched to a gene: 3. Germline V lookup: CDR1 SGDLS, CDR2 YYNGEE. The CDR3, as DNA: TGTGCCAGCAGCCAGGGACTAGCGGGAGCAGAGACCCAGTACTTC. As protein: CASSQGLAGAETQYF.

This rearrangement joins TRBV29-1 to TRBJ2-7; D not resolved. Germline V gives CDR1 SQVTM, CDR2 ANQGSEA. The CDR3 length is 13 residues. The V end lost 7 bases, the J end lost 2 bases, and 15 bases lay between the germline ends. CDR3 protein: CSAAQLGAYEQYF. CDR3 in DNA: TGCAGCGCCGCCCAGCTCGGCGCCTACGAGCAGTACTTC.

The chain combines TRBV28 with TRBJ1-2, with 9 bases aligning to TRBD1. Germline CDR1 MDHEN, CDR2 SYDVKM. The V and J ends lost 7 bases and 2 bases, in that order; junction bases with no gene match: 2. This CDR3 spans 13 amino acids. CDR3 nucleotide sequence: TGTGCCAGCAAACAGGGGGCGAACTATGGCTACACCTTC. Translation: CASKQGANYGYTF.

The rearrangement uses TRBV28 and TRBJ2-5, with 7 nucleotides matching TRBD1. Looked up from germline, CDR1 is MDHEN and CDR2 is SYDVKM. This CDR3 is built from 14 residues. The V gene end was trimmed by 7 bases and the J gene end by 1 base; junction bases not matched to a gene: 6. CDR3 bases: TGTGCCAGCACTGGGACAGCCTTCCAAGAGACCCAGTACTTC. As protein: CASTGTAFQETQYF.

V and J are TRBV9 and TRBJ2-2; TRBD2 aligns across 15 bases. J gave up 3 bases and V 7 bases, and 1 base lay outside the gene matches. The CDR3 contains 15 residues. Germline CDR1 is SGDLS and CDR2 is YYNGEE. The CDR3 DNA sequence: TGTGCCAGCGGGACTAGCGGGAGGTACACCGGGGAGCTGTTTTTT. The encoded protein is CASGTSGRYTGELFF.

The V and J genes are TRBV9 and TRBJ1-6; D remains ambiguous. The V and J ends lost 0 bases and 7 bases respectively, with 20 bases between them. The CDR3 runs to 18 residues. CDR1 SGDLS and CDR2 YYNGEE come from the germline V gene. CDR3 coding DNA: TGTGCCAGCAGCGTAGCAGAAGGAGGTGGGCCCCGGAATTCACCCCTCCACTTT. Amino acids: CASSVAEGGGPRNSPLHF.

Only a few counts were recorded for this clone. The chain recombines TRBV7-3 with TRBJ2-4; 9 bases align to TRBD2. Losses at the gene ends were 5 bases for V and 9 bases for J; bases not matched to a gene: 11. The CDR3 consists of 15 residues. Germline V gives CDR1 SGHTA, CDR2 FQGTGA. Written as DNA, the CDR3 is TGTGCCAGCAGCGCCAGCGCGGGAGGGCCTAGCATTCAGTACTTC. Translation: CASSASAGGPSIQYF.

This chain connects TRBV10-1 to TRBJ2-7; no clear D. Deletions cut 6 bases from V and 3 bases from J, with 3 bases between. CDR1 WNHNN and CDR2 SYGVQD come from the germline V gene (reference sequence). CDR3 size: 10 residues. This CDR3 reads CASRDYEQYF. Written as DNA, the CDR3 is TGCGCCAGCAGGGACTACGAGCAGTACTTC.

The rearrangement uses TRBV9 and TRBJ2-1, with 8 bases lining up with TRBD2. The CDR3 is made up of 14 amino acids. The germline CDR1 and CDR2 sequences are SGDLS and YYNGEE. Trimming cost V 1 base and J 7 bases; bases outside gene matches: 4. CDR3 loop: CASSVLSGGNEQFF. CDR3 nucleotide sequence: TGTGCCAGCAGCGTATTATCGGGAGGGAATGAGCAGTTCTTC.

The V call is TRBV5-1, the J call TRBJ1-2, with TRBD1 as a possible D gene (6 bases). Trimming stripped 0 bases from V and 2 bases from J, with 8 bases between. CDR3 size: 14 residues. Germline V gene data show CDR1 as SGHRS and CDR2 as YFSETQ. The CDR3 protein is CASSLGDINYGYTF. The CDR3 DNA follows: TGCGCCAGCAGCTTGGGGGACATAAACTATGGCTACACCTTC.

The chain couples TRBV7-2 to TRBJ1-2; D remains unclear. The V gene's germline CDR1 is SGHTA and CDR2 FQGNSA. This CDR3 is 17 amino acids long. V lost 0 bases to trimming and J lost 4 bases, with 18 bases between them. The CDR3 is CASSLAPGSLPVYGYTF. CDR3 bases: TGTGCCAGCAGCTTAGCCCCGGGGTCCTTACCGGTCTATGGCTACACCTTC.

This clone is a singleton in its sample. The CDR3 bases are TGTGCCAGTAGTATCCGACTAGGGTCCCAAGAGACCCAGTACTTC. It yields the protein CASSIRLGSQETQYF. The chain uses TRBV19 and TRBJ2-5; D possibly corresponds to TRBD2 (6 bases). Between the trimmed V and J ends, which lost 3 bases and 1 base, there was a span of 12 bases. The CDR3 has 15 residues. CDR1 LNHDA and CDR2 SQIVND come from the germline V gene (reference sequence).

CDR3 in amino acids: CASSSSRDGLLNTGELFF. The DNA for the CDR3 is TGTGCCAGCAGCTCAAGCAGGGATGGACTCCTGAACACCGGGGAGCTGTTTTTT. The J gene is TRBJ2-2, the V gene TRBV5-6; D possibly uses TRBD1 or TRBD2 (5 bases each). V was clipped by 3 bases and J by 1 base, with 19 bases between them. CDR1 and CDR2 (germline): SGHDT, YYEEEE. CDR3 length: 18 residues.